The 2 T cell receptor beta chains listed next were all sequenced from one sample in a study of persistence of HIV-infected CD4 T cells. The immunoSEQ assay was version 4, run in survey mode. Clones were read by immunoSEQ multiplex PCR, and TCRdb kept only the in-frame ones, dropping some. The profile shows tens of thousands of clones, approximately 70% of them singletons. Overlapping HIV-1 Gag 15-mer peptides at roughly 1 ug per peptide per mL were used. Sorting selected CD4+ T cells upregulating both CD40 ligand and CD69. These receptors are not linked to any known antigen. Material: CD4+ T cells sorted from PBMCs after approximately 20-hour stimulation, obtained from a patient who received antiretroviral therapy. The receptors come from an adult man with HIV who was CMV-seropositive.

The chain's CDR3 is CASSHLKGGGPDNEQFF. The CDR3 region has the DNA TGTGCCAGCAGCCACCTTAAGGGCGGGGGGCCCGACAATGAGCAGTTCTTC. This sequence joins TRBV4-2 and TRBJ2-1; 8 nucleotides line up with TRBD2. With 3 bases clipped from V and 5 bases from J, the junction kept 12 bases outside the gene matches. The CDR3 is 17 amino acids. Looked up from germline, CDR1 is LGHNA and CDR2 is YNFKEQ.

The rearrangement joins TRBV19 to TRBJ2-2; either TRBD1 or TRBD2 may supply D (6 bases each). Germline V gene sequence: CDR1 LNHDA, CDR2 SQIVND (reference sequence). V lost 5 bases, J lost 3 bases, and 22 bases lay in between. The CDR3 sequence is 18 residues long. The CDR3 sequence: CASSYPPRGRRDTGELFF. The CDR3 DNA reads TGTGCCAGTAGTTATCCCCCCCGGGGGCGCAGGGACACCGGGGAGCTGTTTTTT.